Reported below is one TCR beta chain. Its target is unknown. The method was immunoSEQ multiplex PCR; TCRdb's version includes in-frame clones alone and lacks a portion of them. Of about 350,000 clones in the sample, 92% were seen once. The sample belongs to a study of Ad26.COV2.S vaccination and SARS-CoV-2 variants. The CDR3 length is 14 residues. CDR1 is MRHNA, CDR2 SNTAGT, per germline. The germline V and J ends were trimmed by 7 bases and 5 bases, with 15 bases remaining between them. Study findings and constraints: Measurement of non-spike TCR breadth gave similar results in vaccine and placebo recipients. Spike-specific TCR breadth was greater after Ad26.COV2.S than placebo. CD8+ and CD4+ T cells specific for spike reportedly responded with substantial breadth after vaccination.

Material: peripheral blood, obtained after recovery from COVID-19. The chain couples TRBV6-4 to TRBJ2-1, with a possible D match to TRBD2 (6 bases). The sequence was collected from a human donor who had recovered from COVID-19. The CDR3 loop reads CASTGEADHNEQFF. Here the CDR3 DNA reads TGTGCCAGCACGGGGGAGGCGGATCACAATGAGCAGTTCTTC.